This is a list of T cell receptor beta chains from one sample in a study of PD-1 blockade in classical Hodgkin lymphoma. Profiled with immunoSEQ multiplex PCR; TCRdb holds only in-frame clones, not every one. The data contain approximately 22,000 clones, approximately 70% of them seen just once; the ten biggest clones take up less than 1.5%. The source material was CD4+ T cells from blood, sampled before the fourth cycle of nivolumab. Source of these receptors: a human donor with classical Hodgkin lymphoma. Both conserved end residues are trimmed from each CDR3. Each record gives: J gene, V gene, CDR3 protein.

J: TRBJ2-1
V: TRBV7-9
CDR3: ASSLVVSRNEQF

J: TRBJ2-2
V: TRBV6-6
CDR3: ASEGDGYANTGELF

J: TRBJ2-5
V: TRBV29-1
CDR3: SVDGQGLETQY

J: TRBJ2-7
V: TRBV29-1
CDR3: SVAFDRGMYEQY

J: TRBJ2-2
V: TRBV27
CDR3: ASSLSTGDTGELF

J: TRBJ1-2
V: TRBV5-1
CDR3: ASSLGEIRFGYT

J: TRBJ2-3
V: TRBV7-2
CDR3: ASSFRFLAGSTDTQY

J: TRBJ1-2
V: TRBV5-4
CDR3: ASSLGVKYGYT

J: TRBJ2-5
V: TRBV11-1
CDR3: ASSSRRGTQY

J: TRBJ1-1
V: TRBV21-1
CDR3: ASKKNTEAF

J: TRBJ2-1
V: TRBV4-2
CDR3: ASSQDRAGGWQF

J: TRBJ2-2
V: TRBV7-3
CDR3: ASSLYRASGELF

J: TRBJ2-7
V: TRBV5-1
CDR3: ASSLASGAQYEQY

J: TRBJ1-4
V: TRBV7-2
CDR3: ASSLGGRRLNEKLF

J: TRBJ2-1
V: TRBV5-4
CDR3: ASSSPYNEQF

J: TRBJ2-2
V: TRBV18
CDR3: ASSPGHQNTGELF

J: TRBJ1-3
V: TRBV7-2
CDR3: ASSQGGGNGNTIY

J: TRBJ1-4
V: TRBV14
CDR3: ASSRFNLSPGGRNNEKLF

J: TRBJ1-1
V: TRBV5-1
CDR3: ASSLGRSWVMNTEAF

J: TRBJ2-7
V: TRBV15
CDR3: ATSRGDSRYEQY

J: TRBJ2-7
V: TRBV7-2
CDR3: ASSPSGVGASYEQY

J: TRBJ2-7
V: TRBV19
CDR3: ASSPRQGTFYEQY

J: TRBJ1-2
V: TRBV11-1
CDR3: ASSPRTGSYYGYT

J: TRBJ1-6
V: TRBV9
CDR3: ASSVGIRATDSPLH

J: TRBJ2-5
V: TRBV9
CDR3: ASSVTQETQY

J: TRBJ1-6
V: TRBV7-9
CDR3: ASSPTGGVINSPLH

J: TRBJ2-6
V: TRBV9
CDR3: ASSVVGANVLT

J: TRBJ2-5
V: TRBV5-1
CDR3: ASSLFGTGDVGETQY

J: TRBJ2-6
V: TRBV6-1
CDR3: ASTTRGSGANVLT

J: TRBJ2-7
V: TRBV30
CDR3: AWNPRGGDYEQY

J: TRBJ1-5
V: TRBV27
CDR3: ASSKIQGQPQH

J: TRBJ1-4
V: TRBV5-1
CDR3: ASGQGGPNEKLF

J: TRBJ2-7
V: TRBV29-1
CDR3: SVAVGSYEQY

J: TRBJ2-7
V: TRBV2
CDR3: ANIGTDSYEQY

J: TRBJ1-1
V: TRBV19
CDR3: ASIGKGSTEAF

J: TRBJ2-1
V: TRBV9
CDR3: ASSVYGTFNEQF

J: TRBJ1-5
V: TRBV7-8
CDR3: ASSLGGRGLGQPQH

J: TRBJ2-5
V: TRBV6-5
CDR3: ASSPRDRLQETQY

J: TRBJ1-4
V: TRBV7-8
CDR3: ASSRSATNEKLF

J: TRBJ2-7
V: TRBV20-1
CDR3: SVYDRGEQY

J: TRBJ1-4
V: TRBV5-1
CDR3: ASRDGQGLNEKLF

J: TRBJ2-7
V: TRBV11-2
CDR3: ASSLVRLAGGRYEQY